The 8 T cell receptor beta chains below come from one sample, sequenced in a study of neurological immune-mediated disorders. TCRdb redid the calling of the 5' RACE reads with MiXCR, one entry per CDR3 protein. Of tens of thousands of distinct CDR3 sequences detected, roughly 6.3% appear once; the ten largest clones hold around 0.6%. Sequencing was carried out using CD4+ T cells from blood. The receptors were gathered from a woman aged 40 to 49 in good health.

This clonotype was seen ten or more times. The rearrangement links TRBV27 to TRBJ2-7; 9 bases fit TRBD1. The CDR3 sequence is 14 residues long. V shed 7 bases, J shed 1 base, and the junction held 5 bases outside the gene matches. CDR1 MNHEY and CDR2 SMNVEV come from the germline V gene (reference sequence). The DNA of the CDR3 is TGTGCCAGCAAAGGGACAGGGAAATCCTACGAGCAGTACTTC. This gives the protein CASKGTGKSYEQYF.

This clonotype is classed as medium-sized. The CDR3 sequence is CSVTDRVSYEQYF. CDR3 DNA sequence: TGCAGCGTGACGGACAGGGTATCCTACGAGCAGTACTTC. This sequence joins TRBV29-1 and TRBJ2-7; 8 bases are shared with TRBD1. Trimming at V came to 6 bases and at J to 1 base, leaving 5 bases not matched to a gene. The germline V gene has CDR1 SQVTM and CDR2 ANQGSEA. CDR3 length: 13 residues.

This clonotype was counted many times. The chain is built from TRBV5-4 and TRBJ2-7, with no clear D. There are 13 residues in the CDR3. Germline CDR1 reads SGHNT; CDR2 reads YYREEE (reference sequence). Trimming cost V 2 bases and J 6 bases, with 12 bases left between them. The DNA of the CDR3 is TGTGCCAGCAGCTTAATGGGGTGGGGCGAGCAGTACTTC. This sequence encodes CASSLMGWGEQYF.

This clonotype was picked up many times. The V call is TRBV20-1, the J call TRBJ2-2, with 12 positions matching TRBD1. The germline V gene has CDR1 DFQATT and CDR2 SNEGSKA (reference sequence). V was pared by 5 bases and J by 8 bases, with 3 bases of the junction left unmatched. This CDR3 contains 13 residues. This CDR3 is CSARDRGRGELFF. CDR3 nucleotide sequence: TGCAGTGCTCGGGACAGGGGGCGGGGGGAGCTGTTTTTT.

This clonotype was counted ten times or more. This chain uses TRBV20-1 with TRBJ2-3, with 11 bases identical to TRBD1. The germline CDR1 and CDR2 sequences are DFQATT and SNEGSKA (reference sequence). CDR3 length equals 15 residues. V trimming: 3 bases; J trimming: 4 bases; junction bases outside the gene matches: 6. Here the CDR3 reads CSARWDRGIADTQYF. CDR3 DNA sequence: TGCAGTGCTAGGTGGGACAGGGGGATCGCAGATACGCAGTATTTT.

In its sample, this clonotype was seen many times. The chain links TRBV15 to TRBJ2-7; 9 positions agree with TRBD1. CDR3 length equals 13 residues. J lost 4 bases, V lost 5 bases, and 3 bases had no gene match. CDR1 is LNHNV, CDR2 YYDKDF, per germline (reference sequence). CDR3 nucleotide sequence: TGTGCCACCAGCCCCGGACAGGGGTACGAGCAGTACTTC. It codes for CATSPGQGYEQYF.

This clonotype was seen many times. The chain is built from TRBV11-1 and TRBJ2-7; 16 positions match TRBD2. The CDR3 is made up of 15 amino acids. Trimming cost V 5 bases and J 6 bases; bases outside gene matches: 4. Germline V lookup: CDR1 SGHAT, CDR2 FQDESV (reference sequence). The CDR3 spells CASSVGLAGGVEQYF. DNA for the CDR3: TGTGCCAGCAGCGTGGGACTAGCGGGAGGGGTCGAGCAGTACTTC. Based on the CDR3 plus reference TRBV11-1 and TRBJ2-7, the full variable domain is EAEVAQSPRYKITEKSQAVAFWCDPISGHATLYWYRQILGQGPELLVQFQDESVVDDSQLPKDRFSAERLKGVDSTLKIQPAELGDSAMYLCASSVGLAGGVEQYFGPGTRLTVT.

This clonotype was seen at least ten times. The rearrangement uses TRBV20-1 and TRBJ1-4; the D is unclear. V was shortened by 5 bases and J by 4 bases, with 14 bases between the two germline ends. Germline V gene sequence: CDR1 DFQATT, CDR2 SNEGSKA (reference sequence). The CDR3 totals 14 residues. This CDR3 is CSAPRGSYNEKLFF. The CDR3 region has the DNA TGCAGTGCTCCTCGTGGAAGTTATAATGAAAAACTGTTTTTT.